The entry below describes one T cell receptor (beta chain). This sample is part of a study of blood T cell repertoires in COVID-19. The table came from immunoSEQ multiplex PCR; TCRdb's copy has only in-frame clones and leaves some out. The table lists under 250,000 clones, approximately 90% of them singletons. The sequencing input was peripheral blood. This TCR was sampled from a young man with COVID-19, enrolled during active disease.

The chain's CDR3 is CASMGGQGAIYSYEQYF. The CDR3 region has the DNA TGTGCCAGCATGGGGGGACAGGGGGCTATCTACTCCTACGAGCAGTACTTC. J is TRBJ2-7 and V is TRBV28; 12 bases map to TRBD1. From germline, CDR1 is MDHEN and CDR2 SYDVKM. The CDR3 totals 17 residues. The V segment lost 7 bases and the J segment 0 bases; nucleotides outside the gene matches: 10.